This T cell receptor beta chain comes out of a study of immune heterogeneity within non-small cell lung tumors. Overall study findings and caveats: The study found high-frequency T-cell receptor beta clonotypes largely distinct between individual patients. Recurrence of identical dominant CDR3 beta clonotypes was observed across intrapatient tumor sites, concomitant with site-unique high-frequency clones. Local tumor mutational burden, with an R of about 0.34, correlated moderately but significantly with local T-cell clonality.

Genomic DNA from bulk tumor acted as the template, and about 570 ng was loaded per sample. Multiple biopsies spaced far apart were taken from each primary tumor during surgery. The patients were newly diagnosed with non-small cell lung cancer, had not been treated, and had curative surgery. Multiplex PCR relied on 32 V and 13 J primers to amplify TCR beta CDR3. TCRdb reprocessed the multiplex PCR reads with MiXCR, giving one entry per CDR3 protein. The sample consists of roughly 10,000 distinct CDR3 sequences, approximately 20% of them appearing once. At least ten counts were recorded for this clonotype. As yet, its antigen is unknown. Germline CDR1 and CDR2: KGHDR and SFDVKD. V was pared by 0 bases and J by 7 bases, with 11 bases between. There are 15 residues in the CDR3.

The sample taken for sequencing was lung tumor tissue. The origin of this receptor is a man aged 55 to 70 with non-small cell lung cancer. The chain employs TRBV24-1 and TRBJ2-2, with D possibly being TRBD1 (5 bases). The CDR3 here is CATSDLNSGIGELFF. CDR3 in DNA: TGTGCCACCAGTGATTTGAATTCAGGGATCGGGGAGCTGTTTTTT.